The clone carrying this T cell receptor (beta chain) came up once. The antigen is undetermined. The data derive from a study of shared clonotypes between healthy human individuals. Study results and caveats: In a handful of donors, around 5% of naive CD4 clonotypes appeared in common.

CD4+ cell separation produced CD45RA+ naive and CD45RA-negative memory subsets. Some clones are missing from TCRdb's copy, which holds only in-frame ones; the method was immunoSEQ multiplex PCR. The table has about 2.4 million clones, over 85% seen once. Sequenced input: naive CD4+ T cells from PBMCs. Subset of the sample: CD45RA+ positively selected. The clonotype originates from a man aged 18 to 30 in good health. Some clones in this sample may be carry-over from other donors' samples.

The CDR3 spells CSVIRALNTEAFF. CDR3 DNA: TGCAGCGTTATCCGGGCCCTGAACACTGAAGCTTTCTTT. The chain carries TRBV29-1 and TRBJ1-1; D gene unclear. Germline CDR1 and CDR2: SQVTM and ANQGSEA. The V gene lost 5 bases and the J gene lost 0 bases, with 10 bases spanning the gap. The CDR3 contains 13 residues.